Shown below are 6 T cell receptor beta chains from a single sample sequenced in a study of beta chain features in type 1 diabetes. Expressed TCRB transcripts got sequenced, as all isolated RNA was reverse transcribed. Method: immunoSEQ multiplex PCR; TCRdb's copy keeps in-frame clones and lacks some. The table lists 450,000 to 550,000 clones, about 32% of them singletons, with 0.065% in the top ten. The material sequenced was naive CD4+ T cells from blood. The origin of the receptors is a man between 18 and 35 years old in good health.

This chain links TRBV5-1 with TRBJ2-3; D possibly corresponds to TRBD1 (6 bases). V was trimmed by 4 bases and J by 0 bases, leaving 9 bases between them. The V gene's germline CDR1 is SGHRS and CDR2 YFSETQ. CDR3 length equals 14 residues. The CDR3 here is CASSDGQSTDTQYF. The DNA for the CDR3 is TGCGCCAGCAGCGATGGACAGAGCACAGATACGCAGTATTTT.

As regards this clone: The identical CDR3 is also encoded by other nucleotide sequences in the sample. V usage is TRBV7-9 and J usage is TRBJ2-7, with TRBD2 as a possible D gene (5 bases). Germline V lookup: CDR1 SEHNR, CDR2 FQNEAQ (reference sequence). V was cut by 1 base and J by 0 bases, with 7 bases left in between. The CDR3 has 14 amino acids. The CDR3 coding sequence is TGTGCCAGCAGCTTAGGACGGGACTCCTACGAGCAGTACTTC. Translating it yields CASSLGRDSYEQYF.

The chain couples TRBV29-1 to TRBJ1-4, with a possible D match to TRBD1 (5 bases). The CDR3 has 12 residues. Trimming left V 6 bases short and J 5 bases short, with 10 bases between. In germline, CDR1 is SQVTM, CDR2 ANQGSEA. The CDR3 sequence: CSVPGRNEKLFF. The DNA of the CDR3 is TGCAGCGTGCCGGGACGGAATGAAAAACTGTTTTTT. The variable domain in full, completed from reference TRBV29-1 and TRBJ1-4, reads SAVISQKPSRDICQRGTSLTIQCQVDSQVTMMFWYRQQPGQSLTLIATANQGSEATYESGFVIDKFPISRPNLTFSTLTVSNMSPEDSSIYLCSVPGRNEKLFFGSGTQLSVL.

This clone came up a few times. The same CDR3 can be traced to other DNA sequences in this sample. The V gene is TRBV9, the J gene TRBJ2-1; D remains ambiguous. CDR1 is SGDLS, CDR2 YYNGEE, per germline. The CDR3 extends over 12 amino acids. V lost 2 bases and J lost 8, with 8 bases in between. CDR3 nucleotides: TGTGCCAGCAGCGTGGGTAGGGATGAGCAGTTCTTC. Residues: CASSVGRDEQFF.

This clone has just a few counts. The chain recombines TRBV7-8 with TRBJ2-3; no firm D call. Germline CDR1 is SGHVS and CDR2 is FQNEAQ. CDR3 size: 17 residues. The V and J ends lost 0 bases and 1 base respectively, with 14 bases between them. In DNA, the CDR3 is TGTGCCAGCAGCTTAGCGCGAAGGAACGGACGCACAGATACGCAGTATTTT. The encoded protein is CASSLARRNGRTDTQYF.

The V gene is TRBV5-6, the J gene TRBJ1-4; D gene unclear. The CDR3 covers 17 residues. V was clipped by 3 bases and J by 0 bases, with 15 bases between them. Per the germline V gene, CDR1 is SGHDT and CDR2 is YYEEEE. This chain's CDR3 is CASSSSVAVATNEKLFF. CDR3 sequence (DNA): TGTGCCAGCAGCTCATCCGTGGCAGTTGCAACTAATGAAAAACTGTTTTTT.